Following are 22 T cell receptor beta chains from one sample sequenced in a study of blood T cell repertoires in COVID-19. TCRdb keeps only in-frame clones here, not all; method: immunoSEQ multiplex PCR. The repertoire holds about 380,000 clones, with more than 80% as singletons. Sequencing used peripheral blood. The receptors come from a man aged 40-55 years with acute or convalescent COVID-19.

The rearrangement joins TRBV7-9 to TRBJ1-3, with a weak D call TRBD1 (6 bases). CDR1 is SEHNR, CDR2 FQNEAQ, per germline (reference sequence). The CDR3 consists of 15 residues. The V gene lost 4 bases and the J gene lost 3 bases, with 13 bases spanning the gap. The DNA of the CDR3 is TGTGCCAGCAGCTCCGGCAGGGGCTTTGGAAACACCATATATTTT. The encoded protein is CASSSGRGFGNTIYF.

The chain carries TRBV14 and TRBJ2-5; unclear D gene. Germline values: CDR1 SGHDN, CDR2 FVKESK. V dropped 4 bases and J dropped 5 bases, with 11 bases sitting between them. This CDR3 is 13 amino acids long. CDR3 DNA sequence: TGTGCCAGCAGCCGAGAGGCTTGGGAGACCCAGTACTTC. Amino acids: CASSREAWETQYF.

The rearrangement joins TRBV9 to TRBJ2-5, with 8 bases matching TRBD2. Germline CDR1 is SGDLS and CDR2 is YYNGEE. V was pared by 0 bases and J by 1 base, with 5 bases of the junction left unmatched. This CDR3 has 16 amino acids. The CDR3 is CASSVAAGGLQETQYF. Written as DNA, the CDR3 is TGTGCCAGCAGCGTAGCCGCGGGGGGCCTCCAAGAGACCCAGTACTTC.

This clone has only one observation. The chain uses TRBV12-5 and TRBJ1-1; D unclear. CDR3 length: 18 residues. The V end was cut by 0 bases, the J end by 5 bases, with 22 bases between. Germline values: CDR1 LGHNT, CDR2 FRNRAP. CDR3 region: CASGLVLERAGSKTEAFF. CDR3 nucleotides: TGTGCTAGTGGTTTGGTACTGGAGCGTGCGGGGTCGAAGACTGAAGCTTTCTTT.

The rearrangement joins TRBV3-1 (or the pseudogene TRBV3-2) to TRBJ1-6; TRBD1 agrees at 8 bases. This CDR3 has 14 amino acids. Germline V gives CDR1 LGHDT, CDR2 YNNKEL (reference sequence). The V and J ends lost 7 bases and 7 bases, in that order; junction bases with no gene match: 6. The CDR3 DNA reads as TGTGCCAGCAACCTGGACAGGGACAATTCACCCCTCCACTTT. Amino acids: CASNLDRDNSPLHF.

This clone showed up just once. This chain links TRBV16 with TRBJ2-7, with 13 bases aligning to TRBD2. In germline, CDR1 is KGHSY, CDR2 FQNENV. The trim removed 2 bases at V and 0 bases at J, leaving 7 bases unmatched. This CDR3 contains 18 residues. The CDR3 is CASSQQGLAGAFSYEQYF. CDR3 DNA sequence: TGTGCCAGCAGCCAACAAGGACTAGCGGGGGCCTTCTCCTACGAGCAGTACTTC.

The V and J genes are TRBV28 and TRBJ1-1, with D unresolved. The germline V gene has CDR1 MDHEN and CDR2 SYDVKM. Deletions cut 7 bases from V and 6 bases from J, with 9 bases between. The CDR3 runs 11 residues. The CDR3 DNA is TGTGCCAGCATGTCTAGTGCTGAAGCTTTCTTT. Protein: CASMSSAEAFF.

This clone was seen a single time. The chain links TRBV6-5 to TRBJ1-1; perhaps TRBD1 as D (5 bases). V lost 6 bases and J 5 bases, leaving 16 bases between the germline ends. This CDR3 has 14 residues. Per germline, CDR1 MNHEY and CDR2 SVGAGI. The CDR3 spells CASRDMGWGTEAFF. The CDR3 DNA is TGTGCCAGCAGGGACATGGGTTGGGGTACTGAAGCTTTCTTT.

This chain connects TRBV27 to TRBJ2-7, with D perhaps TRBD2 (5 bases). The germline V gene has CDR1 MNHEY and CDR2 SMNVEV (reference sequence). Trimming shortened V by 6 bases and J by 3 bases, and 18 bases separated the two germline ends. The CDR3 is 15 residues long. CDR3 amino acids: CASRPGLVRFYEQYF. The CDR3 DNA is TGTGCCAGCAGGCCCGGACTGGTAAGGTTCTACGAGCAGTACTTC.

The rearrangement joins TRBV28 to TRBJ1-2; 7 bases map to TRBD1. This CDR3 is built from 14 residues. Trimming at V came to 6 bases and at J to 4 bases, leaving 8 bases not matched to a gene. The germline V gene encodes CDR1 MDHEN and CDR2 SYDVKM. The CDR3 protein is CASRTSGQIYGYTF. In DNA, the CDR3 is TGTGCCAGCAGAACCTCGGGACAGATCTATGGCTACACCTTC.

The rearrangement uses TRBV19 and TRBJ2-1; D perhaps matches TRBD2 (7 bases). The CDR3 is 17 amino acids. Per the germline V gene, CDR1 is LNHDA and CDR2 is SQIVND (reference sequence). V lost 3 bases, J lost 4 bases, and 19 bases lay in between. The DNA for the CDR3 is TGTGCCAGTAGTATTCGTCGCGGGGGCGATACTTACAATGAGCAGTTCTTC. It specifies CASSIRRGGDTYNEQFF.

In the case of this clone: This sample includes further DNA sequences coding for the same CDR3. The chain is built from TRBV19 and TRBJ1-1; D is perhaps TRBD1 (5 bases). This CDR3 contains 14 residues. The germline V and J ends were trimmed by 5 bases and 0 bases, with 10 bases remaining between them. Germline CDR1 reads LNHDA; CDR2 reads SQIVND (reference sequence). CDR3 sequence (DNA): TGTGCCAGTAGTCAGGGACTTATGAACACTGAAGCTTTCTTT. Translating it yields CASSQGLMNTEAFF.

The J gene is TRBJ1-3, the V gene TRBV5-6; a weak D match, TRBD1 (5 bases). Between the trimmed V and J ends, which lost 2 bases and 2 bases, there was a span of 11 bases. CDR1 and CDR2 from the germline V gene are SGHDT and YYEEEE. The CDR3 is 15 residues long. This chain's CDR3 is CASSLWGVPGNTIYF. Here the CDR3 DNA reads TGTGCCAGCAGCTTATGGGGCGTTCCTGGAAACACCATATATTTT.

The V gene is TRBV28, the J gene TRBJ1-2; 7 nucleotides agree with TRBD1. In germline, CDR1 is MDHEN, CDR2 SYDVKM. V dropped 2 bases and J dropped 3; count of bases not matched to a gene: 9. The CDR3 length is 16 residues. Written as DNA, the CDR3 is TGTGCCAGCAGTTTAACTCTTCTAGGGGGCTACTATGGCTACACCTTC. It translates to CASSLTLLGGYYGYTF.

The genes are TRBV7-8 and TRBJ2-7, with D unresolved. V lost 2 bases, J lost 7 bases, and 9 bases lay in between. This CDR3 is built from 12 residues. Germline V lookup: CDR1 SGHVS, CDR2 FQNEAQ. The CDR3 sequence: CASSLLDSEQYF. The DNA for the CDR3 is TGTGCCAGCAGCTTACTTGACTCGGAGCAGTACTTC.

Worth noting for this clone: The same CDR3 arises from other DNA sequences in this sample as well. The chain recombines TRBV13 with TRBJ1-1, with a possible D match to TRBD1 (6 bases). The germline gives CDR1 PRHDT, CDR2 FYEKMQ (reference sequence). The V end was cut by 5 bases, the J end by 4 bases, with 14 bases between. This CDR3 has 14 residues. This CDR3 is CASSAQGRGTEAFF. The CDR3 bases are TGTGCCAGCAGCGCACAGGGTCGGGGCACTGAAGCTTTCTTT.

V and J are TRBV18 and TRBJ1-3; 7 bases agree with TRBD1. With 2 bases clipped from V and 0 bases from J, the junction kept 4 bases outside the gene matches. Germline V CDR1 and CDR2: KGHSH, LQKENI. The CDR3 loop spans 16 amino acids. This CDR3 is CASSPGQAFSGNTIYF. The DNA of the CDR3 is TGTGCCAGCTCACCAGGACAGGCCTTCTCTGGAAACACCATATATTTT.

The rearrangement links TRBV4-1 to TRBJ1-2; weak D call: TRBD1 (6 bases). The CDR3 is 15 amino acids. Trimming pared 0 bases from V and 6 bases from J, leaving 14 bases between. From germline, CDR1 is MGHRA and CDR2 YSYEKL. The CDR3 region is CASSQEKGRGDGYTF. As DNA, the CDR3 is TGCGCCAGCAGCCAAGAAAAGGGCAGGGGAGATGGCTACACCTTC.

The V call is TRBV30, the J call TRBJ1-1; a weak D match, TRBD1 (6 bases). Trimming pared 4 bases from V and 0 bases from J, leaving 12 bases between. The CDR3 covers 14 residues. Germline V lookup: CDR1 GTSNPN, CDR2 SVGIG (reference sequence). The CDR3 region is CAWITGSMNTEAFF. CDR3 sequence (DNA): TGTGCCTGGATTACAGGGTCTATGAACACTGAAGCTTTCTTT.

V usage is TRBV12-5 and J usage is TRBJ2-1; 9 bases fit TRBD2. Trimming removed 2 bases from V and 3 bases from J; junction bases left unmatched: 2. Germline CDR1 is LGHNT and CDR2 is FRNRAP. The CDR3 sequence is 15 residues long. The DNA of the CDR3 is TGTGCTAGTGGTTTGCGGACTAGCGACTACAATGAGCAGTTCTTC. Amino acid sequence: CASGLRTSDYNEQFF.

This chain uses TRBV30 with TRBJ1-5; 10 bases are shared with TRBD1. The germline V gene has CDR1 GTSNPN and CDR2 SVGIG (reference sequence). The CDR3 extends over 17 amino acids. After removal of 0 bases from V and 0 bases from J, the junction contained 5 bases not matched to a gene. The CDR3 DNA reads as TGTGCCTGGAGTGTGACAGGGGGCCCCTATAGCAATCAGCCCCAGCATTTT. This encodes CAWSVTGGPYSNQPQHF.

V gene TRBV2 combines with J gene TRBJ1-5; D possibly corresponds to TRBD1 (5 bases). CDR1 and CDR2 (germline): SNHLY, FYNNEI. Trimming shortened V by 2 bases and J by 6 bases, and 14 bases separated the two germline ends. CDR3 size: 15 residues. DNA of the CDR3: TGTGCCAGCAGTGAAACCCGTATACAGGTTCAGCCCCAGCATTTT. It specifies CASSETRIQVQPQHF.